The 20 T cell receptor beta chains in this list originate from one sample, sequenced in a study of OX40 agonist ivuxolimab in advanced cancers. This table comes from immunoSEQ multiplex PCR, and its TCRdb copy is limited to in-frame clones, with some not included. The sample holds tens of thousands of clones, roughly nine tenths seen once. The source material was CD4+ or CD8+ T cells sorted from blood, sampled in a trial of the OX40 agonist ivuxolimab. The receptors come from an adult with an advanced solid tumor such as melanoma, head and neck, liver or kidney cancer.

The genes are TRBV7-9 and TRBJ1-2; 7 bases are shared with TRBD1. Germline loops: CDR1 SEHNR, CDR2 FQNEAQ (reference sequence). The CDR3 runs 15 residues. Trimming cost V 5 bases and J 7 bases; bases outside gene matches: 13. The CDR3 reads CASSPRQGGFGGYTF. CDR3 bases: TGTGCCAGCAGCCCCCGACAGGGTGGATTTGGTGGCTACACCTTC.

The rearrangement links TRBV10-2 to TRBJ2-7, with TRBD2 identical over 8 bases. V gave up 8 bases and J gave up 3 bases; unmatched junction bases: 6. The CDR3 sequence is 13 residues long. Germline CDR1 is WSHSY and CDR2 is SAAADI. CDR3 sequence: CASCSGTSYEQYF. Here the CDR3 DNA reads TGCGCCAGCTGTTCCGGGACTAGCTACGAGCAGTACTTC.

The chain recombines TRBV18 with TRBJ1-2, with 10 bases fitting TRBD1. V gave up 5 bases and J gave up 4 bases; unmatched junction bases: 4. Germline V gene data show CDR1 as KGHSH and CDR2 as LQKENI. CDR3 length: 14 residues. DNA of the CDR3: TGTGCCAGCTCATCGGGGACAGGGGCCTATGGCTACACCTTC. Its translation is CASSSGTGAYGYTF.

The rearrangement joins TRBV5-1 to TRBJ2-4; no clear D. V lost 2 bases and J 8 bases, leaving 8 bases between the germline ends. This CDR3 comprises 12 residues. The germline gives CDR1 SGHRS, CDR2 YFSETQ. The CDR3 nucleotides are TGCGCCAGCAGCTTATCTGGGGACATTCAGTACTTC. Its protein is CASSLSGDIQYF. Filled out from reference TRBV5-1 and TRBJ2-4, the complete variable domain reads KAGVTQTPRYLIKTRGQQVTLSCSPISGHRSVSWYQQTPGQGLQFLFEYFSETQRNKGNFPGRFSGRQFSNSRSEMNVSTLELGDSALYLCASSLSGDIQYFGAGTRLSVL.

This clone was observed a single time. This chain connects TRBV15 to TRBJ2-1; 8 bases map to TRBD1. The germline gives CDR1 LNHNV, CDR2 YYDKDF (reference sequence). The CDR3 has 12 amino acids. With V trimmed by 8 bases and J by 7 bases, 4 bases remained unmatched. CDR3 nucleotides: TGTGCCACCCAGGGGGCTGTGAATGAGCAGTTCTTC. Residues: CATQGAVNEQFF. Based on the CDR3 plus reference TRBV15 and TRBJ2-1, the full variable domain is DAMVIQNPRYQVTQFGKPVTLSCSQTLNHNVMYWYQQKSSQAPKLLFHYYDKDFNNEADTPDNFQSRRPNTSFCFLDIRSPGLGDTAMYLCATQGAVNEQFFGPGTRLTVL.

Details on this clone: A read error may account for a junction end that differs from germline. V is TRBV7-7 and J is TRBJ2-1; either TRBD1 or TRBD2 may supply D (5 bases each). Germline CDR1 is SSHAT and CDR2 is FNYEAQ (reference sequence). This CDR3 comprises 13 residues. In DNA, the CDR3 is TGTGCTAGCAGCTTAGATAGGGACCGAGAGCAGTTCTTC. Translation: CASSLDRDREQFF.

This rearrangement joins TRBV6-1 to TRBJ2-3; D unclear. The CDR3 is 15 amino acids. Germline V gene lookup returns CDR1 MNHNS and CDR2 SASEGT. Trimming took off 5 bases at V and 3 bases at J, with 15 bases between the two ends. The CDR3 nucleotides read TGTGCCAGCAGTCCGCGGACGGCTTTGACAGATACGCAGTATTTT. Encoded protein: CASSPRTALTDTQYF.

The chain joins TRBV9 to TRBJ2-7; possibly TRBD1 for D (6 bases). Germline V gene lookup returns CDR1 SGDLS and CDR2 YYNGEE. V shed 3 bases and J shed 2 bases, with 12 bases lying between them. The CDR3 has 14 amino acids. Here the CDR3 reads CASSGSGTTYEQYF. In DNA, the CDR3 is TGTGCCAGCAGCGGTTCCGGGACAACCTACGAGCAGTACTTC.

This rearrangement joins TRBV28 to TRBJ2-7; D is unclear. Germline CDR1 and CDR2: MDHEN and SYDVKM. CDR3 length: 12 amino acids. V was cut by 4 bases and J by 7 bases, with 11 bases left in between. This CDR3 reads CASSSLPREQYF. The CDR3 nucleotides are TGTGCCAGCAGTTCCCTCCCTCGGGAGCAGTACTTC.

This rearrangement joins TRBV6-1 to TRBJ2-5; D is possibly TRBD2 (6 bases). The length of the CDR3 is 15 residues. Trimming pared 6 bases from V and 2 bases from J, leaving 16 bases between. Looked up from germline, CDR1 is MNHNS and CDR2 is SASEGT. CDR3 region: CASRGGGGGQETQYF. The CDR3 DNA sequence: TGTGCCAGCAGGGGGGGAGGAGGCGGTCAAGAGACCCAGTACTTC.

The chain joins TRBV5-1 to TRBJ2-5, with D unclear. CDR1 and CDR2 (germline): SGHRS, YFSETQ. This CDR3 is built from 14 residues. Trimming removed 3 bases from V and 3 bases from J, with 12 bases in between. CDR3 DNA sequence: TGCGCCAGCAGCTCCGGCGGTGGGGAAGAGACCCAGTACTTC. This gives the protein CASSSGGGEETQYF.

V and J are TRBV7-9 and TRBJ1-2, with TRBD1 identical over 8 bases. The CDR3 consists of 15 residues. Germline CDR1 and CDR2: SEHNR and FQNEAQ (reference sequence). J was trimmed by 3 bases and V by 3 bases; bases with no gene match: 6. CDR3 sequence reads: CASSLEVQGDYGYTF. The CDR3 DNA follows: TGTGCCAGCAGCTTGGAGGTACAGGGGGACTATGGCTACACCTTC.

The V and J genes are TRBV5-8 and TRBJ2-5, with TRBD2 identical over 15 bases. Trimming cost V 5 bases and J 3 bases; bases outside gene matches: 8. The CDR3 is 17 residues long. The germline V gene encodes CDR1 SGHTS and CDR2 YDEGEE. CDR3 amino acids: CASRRSGTSGGKETQYF. CDR3 bases: TGTGCCAGCAGGAGATCTGGGACTAGCGGGGGGAAAGAGACCCAGTACTTC.

The rearrangement joins TRBV5-6 to TRBJ2-1; possibly TRBD1 for D (6 bases). CDR1 is SGHDT and CDR2 is YYEEEE in the germline V gene. The V end lost 2 bases, the J end lost 7 bases, and 10 bases lay between the germline ends. The length of the CDR3 is 13 residues. CDR3 residues: CASSFPQGNEQFF. The CDR3, as DNA: TGTGCCAGCAGCTTCCCCCAGGGGAATGAGCAGTTCTTC.

CDR3 sequence reads: CASSPGQGPDTQYF. The CDR3, as DNA: TGTGCCAGCAGCCCCGGGCAAGGGCCAGATACGCAGTATTTT. The J gene is TRBJ2-3, the V gene TRBV28; unclear D gene. The CDR3 extends over 14 amino acids. Between the trimmed V and J ends, which lost 6 bases and 4 bases, there was a span of 14 bases. CDR1 is MDHEN, CDR2 SYDVKM, per germline.

This chain connects TRBV19 to TRBJ2-2; D may be TRBD2 (5 bases). Germline assignment: CDR1 LNHDA and CDR2 SQIVND (reference sequence). The length of the CDR3 is 15 residues. V shed 10 bases and J shed 4 bases, with 19 bases lying between them. The CDR3 loop reads CATSPRRASTGELFF. The CDR3 region has the DNA TGTGCCACTTCCCCCAGGCGGGCATCCACCGGGGAGCTGTTTTTT.

A few counts support this clone. V usage is TRBV5-4 and J usage is TRBJ2-1; no reliable D call. V was shortened by 3 bases and J by 9 bases, with 13 bases between the two germline ends. The CDR3 extends over 13 amino acids. Germline V gene lookup returns CDR1 SGHNT and CDR2 YYREEE (reference sequence). In DNA, the CDR3 is TGTGCCAGCAGCTCCAGGTCGGTTGCTGAGCAGTTCTTC. Translating gives CASSSRSVAEQFF.

The V call is TRBV10-1, the J call TRBJ1-1; D remains ambiguous. The CDR3 runs to 13 residues. V lost 5 bases and J lost 4, with 11 bases in between. Germline CDR1 is WNHNN and CDR2 is SYGVQD (reference sequence). The CDR3 sequence: CASSRSRGTEAFF. The CDR3 bases are TGCGCCAGCAGTCGTTCGCGGGGCACTGAAGCTTTCTTT.

This CDR3 is CASSLSVAGDLLQETQYF. The CDR3 DNA sequence: TGTGCCAGCAGCTTATCGGTTGCGGGGGACCTCCTTCAAGAGACCCAGTACTTC. This chain joins TRBV7-9 and TRBJ2-5; TRBD2 aligns across 7 bases. The CDR3 extends over 18 amino acids. The V gene's germline CDR1 is SEHNR and CDR2 FQNEAQ (reference sequence). J was trimmed by 2 bases and V by 2 bases; bases with no gene match: 14.

The chain uses TRBV19 and TRBJ2-2, with D perhaps given as TRBD1 or TRBD2 (6 bases each). CDR3 size: 13 residues. V lost 6 bases and J lost 6, with 11 bases in between. Germline CDR1 reads LNHDA; CDR2 reads SQIVND (reference sequence). The CDR3 loop is CASRRGDAGELFF. In DNA, the CDR3 is TGTGCCAGTAGAAGGGGGGACGCCGGGGAGCTGTTTTTT. Based on the CDR3 plus reference TRBV19 and TRBJ2-2, the full variable domain is DGGITQSPKYLFRKEGQNVTLSCEQNLNHDAMYWYRQDPGQGLRLIYYSQIVNDFQKGDIAEGYSVSREKKESFPLTVTSAQKNPTAFYLCASRRGDAGELFFGEGSRLTVL.